These 27 T cell receptor beta chains came from one sample sequenced in a study of T cell changes during pregnancy in multiple sclerosis. Libraries were prepared by immunoSEQ multiplex PCR; TCRdb keeps only in-frame clonotypes and omits some of them. The top ten clones hold approximately 0.68% of a sample with 20,000 or so clones, approximately 90% of them seen once. The sample here was CD4+ T cells from peripheral blood mononuclear cells, taken after pregnancy. Receptors were obtained from a female donor in good health, enrolled as a control in a pregnancy study.

The rearrangement uses TRBV15 and TRBJ2-1, with a weak D call TRBD2 (6 bases). Per germline, CDR1 LNHNV and CDR2 YYDKDF (reference sequence). The CDR3 contains 16 residues. The V end was cut by 3 bases, the J end by 0 bases, with 12 bases between. The CDR3 DNA reads TGTGCCACCAGCAGTGAGCGGAGGGCCTCCTACAATGAGCAGTTCTTC. Translation: CATSSERRASYNEQFF.

This chain connects TRBV6-5 to TRBJ2-5, with a possible D match to TRBD2 (6 bases). The CDR3 loop spans 14 amino acids. The V end lost 0 bases, the J end lost 4 bases, and 9 bases lay between the germline ends. CDR1 is MNHEY, CDR2 SVGAGI, per germline. The chain's CDR3 is CASSYSTSPETQYF. The CDR3 nucleotides are TGTGCCAGCAGTTACTCGACTAGTCCAGAGACCCAGTACTTC.

The genes are TRBV18 and TRBJ2-2; 14 bases align to TRBD2. This CDR3 region has 20 residues. With 4 bases clipped from V and 0 bases from J, the junction kept 10 bases outside the gene matches. The V gene's germline CDR1 is KGHSH and CDR2 LQKENI. CDR3 nucleotides: TGTGCCAGCTCACTACTTCGAGGGACTAGCGGGAGAGCGAACACCGGGGAGCTGTTTTTT. Its protein is CASSLLRGTSGRANTGELFF. Drawing the rest from reference TRBV18 and TRBJ2-2, the complete variable domain is NAGVMQNPRHLVRRRGQEARLRCSPMKGHSHVYWYRQLPEEGLKFMVYLQKENIIDESGMPKERFSAEFPKEGPSILRIQQVVRGDSAAYFCASSLLRGTSGRANTGELFFGEGSRLTVL.

The J gene is TRBJ2-5, the V gene TRBV7-9; D gene uncertain. The ends were cut back, 0 bases at V and 2 bases at J, with 10 bases in the middle. The germline CDR1 and CDR2 sequences are SEHNR and FQNEAQ (reference sequence). This CDR3 has 15 residues. The CDR3 region is CASSLASRLQETQYF. The CDR3 region has the DNA TGTGCCAGCAGCTTAGCCTCCAGGTTACAAGAGACCCAGTACTTC. Combining the CDR3 with reference TRBV7-9 and TRBJ2-5 gives the whole variable domain DTGVSQNPRHKITKRGQNVTFRCDPISEHNRLYWYRQTLGQGPEFLTYFQNEAQLEKSRLLSDRFSAERPKGSFSTLEIQRTEQGDSAMYLCASSLASRLQETQYFGPGTRLLVL.

The V call is TRBV7-6, the J call TRBJ2-7; 9 bases are a match to TRBD2. The germline CDR1 and CDR2 sequences are SGHVS and FNYEAQ. Germline trimming cut 5 bases from V and 4 bases from J; bases unmatched to any gene: 9. The CDR3 is made up of 15 amino acids. The CDR3 sequence: CASSGGSGRRYEQYF. CDR3 coding DNA: TGTGCCAGCAGCGGAGGGAGCGGGAGGAGGTACGAGCAGTACTTC. Looking up the rest from reference TRBV7-6 and TRBJ2-7 gives the full variable domain: GAGVSQSPRYKVTKRGQDVALRCDPISGHVSLYWYRQALGQGPEFLTYFNYEAQQDKSGLPNDRFSAERPEGSISTLTIQRTEQRDSAMYRCASSGGSGRRYEQYFGPGTRLTVT.

The chain combines TRBV9 with TRBJ2-2, with TRBD2 matching over 8 bases. The CDR3 runs 14 residues. Germline V gives CDR1 SGDLS, CDR2 YYNGEE. V lost 4 bases and J lost 6; bases outside the gene matches: 5. The CDR3 loop reads CASSPTSEAGELFF. Written as DNA, the CDR3 is TGTGCCAGCAGCCCGACTAGCGAGGCCGGGGAGCTGTTTTTT.

The rearrangement links TRBV7-8 to TRBJ2-5; 14 bases fit TRBD2. Germline CDR1 reads SGHVS; CDR2 reads FQNEAQ. This CDR3 is built from 18 residues. V shed 5 bases, J shed 5 bases, and the junction held 13 bases outside the gene matches. The CDR3 nucleotides read TGTGCCAGCAGCCCCCGACCCCGGACTAGCGGGGGGACGGAGACCCAGTACTTC. The encoded protein is CASSPRPRTSGGTETQYF. Drawing the rest from reference TRBV7-8 and TRBJ2-5, the complete variable domain is GAGVSQSPRYKVAKRGQDVALRCDPISGHVSLFWYQQALGQGPEFLTYFQNEAQLDKSGLPSDRFFAERPEGSVSTLKIQRTQQEDSAVYLCASSPRPRTSGGTETQYFGPGTRLLVL.

The rearrangement links TRBV28 to TRBJ2-3; D perhaps matches TRBD2 (5 bases). This CDR3 region has 15 residues. V gave up 8 bases and J gave up 3 bases, with 18 bases separating them. The V gene's germline CDR1 is MDHEN and CDR2 SYDVKM. The CDR3: CASHPRFGDTDTQYF. The CDR3 nucleotides are TGTGCCAGCCACCCCCGGTTCGGGGATACAGATACGCAGTATTTT.

The genes are TRBV7-3 and TRBJ2-3, with 8 bases matching TRBD1. This CDR3 comprises 14 residues. Unmatched junction bases numbered 7, after V lost 5 bases and J lost 6 bases. In germline, CDR1 is SGHTA, CDR2 FQGTGA. This chain's CDR3 is CASSPDRGRDTQYF. CDR3 coding DNA: TGTGCCAGCAGCCCAGACAGGGGTCGGGATACGCAGTATTTT.

This clone has only one observation. This chain connects TRBV19 to TRBJ2-7; perhaps TRBD2 as D (6 bases). V lost 3 bases, J lost 0 bases, and 24 bases lay in between. Germline CDR1 reads LNHDA; CDR2 reads SQIVND (reference sequence). The CDR3 is 19 amino acids. CDR3: CASSIPEGAHSGSSYEQYF. In DNA form, the CDR3 reads TGTGCCAGTAGTATCCCAGAGGGCGCCCATAGCGGTAGCTCCTACGAGCAGTACTTC.

DNA for the CDR3: TGTGCCAGCAGCCGATTCGGCAGTACAGTGAACACTGAAGCTTTCTTT. This sequence encodes CASSRFGSTVNTEAFF. The chain is built from TRBV27 and TRBJ1-1, with D hard to call. Trimming left V 6 bases short and J 0 bases short, with 17 bases between. CDR1 and CDR2 from the germline V gene are MNHEY and SMNVEV (reference sequence). The CDR3 covers 16 residues.

The rearrangement joins TRBV6-5 to TRBJ1-1; maybe TRBD1 (5 bases). V lost 6 bases and J 3 bases, leaving 14 bases between the germline ends. CDR3 length equals 14 residues. CDR1 MNHEY and CDR2 SVGAGI come from the germline V gene. CDR3 DNA: TGTGCCAGCAGCTTTACTGGGGGGGACACTGAAGCTTTCTTT. Amino acids: CASSFTGGDTEAFF.

The V and J genes are TRBV11-1 and TRBJ2-7, with TRBD2 identical over 15 bases. With 5 bases clipped from V and 4 bases from J, the junction kept 6 bases outside the gene matches. The CDR3 covers 16 residues. The germline V gene encodes CDR1 SGHAT and CDR2 FQDESV (reference sequence). The CDR3 sequence is CASSPGTSGRIYEQYF. For the CDR3, the DNA is TGTGCCAGCAGCCCAGGGACTAGCGGGAGGATTTACGAGCAGTACTTC.

The V and J genes are TRBV6-1 and TRBJ1-4; TRBD1 agrees at 7 bases. The V segment lost 10 bases and the J segment 2 bases; nucleotides outside the gene matches: 4. CDR1 is MNHNS and CDR2 is SASEGT in the germline V gene. The CDR3 extends over 13 amino acids. The CDR3 DNA reads TGTGCCACCACGGGACAGACTAATGAAAAACTGTTTTTT. Translated, it gives CATTGQTNEKLFF.

The chain links TRBV5-1 to TRBJ1-3; D may be TRBD1 (6 bases). There are 13 residues in the CDR3. Germline V CDR1 and CDR2: SGHRS, YFSETQ. V was trimmed by 6 bases and J by 3 bases, leaving 10 bases between them. CDR3 loop: CASTPTGGNTIYF. The CDR3 DNA is TGCGCCAGCACCCCGACAGGTGGAAACACCATATATTTT.

The V call is TRBV28, the J call TRBJ1-2; perhaps TRBD1 as D (6 bases). Trimming shortened V by 8 bases and J by 1 base, and 14 bases separated the two germline ends. Germline CDR1 is MDHEN and CDR2 is SYDVKM. CDR3 length equals 14 residues. CDR3 bases: TGTGCCAGCCGTGGGCAGGGGCTTAACTATGGCTACACCTTC. Its translation is CASRGQGLNYGYTF.

Concerning this clone itself: One end of the junction is discordant with germline, which a read error may explain. The V and J genes are TRBV7-7 and TRBJ2-5, with 7 bases that match TRBD1. Germline V gene lookup returns CDR1 SSHAT and CDR2 FNYEAQ (reference sequence). CDR3 size: 14 residues. The chain's CDR3 is CASSLTQGQETQYF. The CDR3 coding sequence is TGTGCTAGCAGCTTAACACAGGGGCAAGAGACCCAGTACTTC.

This clone came up a few times. The V and J genes are TRBV19 and TRBJ1-3, with TRBD1 as a possible D gene (6 bases). CDR3 length: 14 amino acids. Germline values: CDR1 LNHDA, CDR2 SQIVND (reference sequence). Trimming cost V 9 bases and J 0 bases, with 12 bases left between them. CDR3: CASLQGHSGNTIYF. The CDR3 DNA reads as TGTGCCAGCCTCCAGGGACACTCTGGAAACACCATATATTTT. Full variable domain (missing parts from reference TRBV19 and TRBJ1-3): DGGITQSPKYLFRKEGQNVTLSCEQNLNHDAMYWYRQDPGQGLRLIYYSQIVNDFQKGDIAEGYSVSREKKESFPLTVTSAQKNPTAFYLCASLQGHSGNTIYFGEGSWLTVV.

The rearrangement uses TRBV9 and TRBJ2-2; no firm D call. This CDR3 is built from 15 residues. From germline, CDR1 is SGDLS and CDR2 YYNGEE. The V end lost 2 bases, the J end lost 4 bases, and 12 bases lay between the germline ends. The CDR3 loop reads CASSVLASITGELFF. In DNA form, the CDR3 reads TGTGCCAGCAGCGTGTTAGCCAGTATCACCGGGGAGCTGTTTTTT.

The chain joins TRBV19 to TRBJ2-7, with 7 bases that match TRBD2. The CDR3 loop spans 16 amino acids. Trimming at V came to 3 bases and at J to 0 bases, leaving 8 bases not matched to a gene. Per the germline V gene, CDR1 is LNHDA and CDR2 is SQIVND (reference sequence). The CDR3 region is CASSMAAGGSSYEQYF. DNA for the CDR3: TGTGCCAGTAGTATGGCCGCTGGCGGGAGCTCCTACGAGCAGTACTTC.

The chain recombines TRBV28 with TRBJ2-7; 7 bases fit TRBD2. This CDR3 comprises 14 residues. Germline loops: CDR1 MDHEN, CDR2 SYDVKM. V shed 2 bases, J shed 6 bases, and the junction held 7 bases outside the gene matches. CDR3 residues: CASSLMGGSGEQYF. DNA for the CDR3: TGTGCCAGCAGTTTAATGGGGGGGAGTGGCGAGCAGTACTTC.

The chain employs TRBV2 and TRBJ2-2, with TRBD2 matching 8 bases. The germline V gene encodes CDR1 SNHLY and CDR2 FYNNEI. Unmatched junction bases numbered 7, after V lost 7 bases and J lost 3 bases. The CDR3 has 15 residues. This CDR3 is CASKTGTRYTGELFF. In DNA form, the CDR3 reads TGTGCCAGCAAGACCGGGACTAGATACACCGGGGAGCTGTTTTTT.

This clone was counted a few times. The V gene is TRBV14, the J gene TRBJ2-1, with D possibly TRBD1 on 6 matching bases. Trimming pared 7 bases from V and 2 bases from J, leaving 15 bases between. There are 15 residues in the CDR3. Germline V gives CDR1 SGHDN, CDR2 FVKESK. CDR3 bases: TGTGCCAGCAACGATAGGGGGAGTCCCTACAATGAGCAGTTCTTC. It yields the protein CASNDRGSPYNEQFF. The complete variable domain, with remaining parts taken from reference TRBV14 and TRBJ2-1, reads EAGVTQFPSHSVIEKGQTVTLRCDPISGHDNLYWYRRVMGKEIKFLLHFVKESKQDESGMPNNRFLAERTGGTYSTLKVQPAELEDSGVYFCASNDRGSPYNEQFFGPGTRLTVL.

This rearrangement joins TRBV5-1 to TRBJ1-3; a weak D match, TRBD1 (5 bases). This CDR3 comprises 14 residues. Germline V gene lookup returns CDR1 SGHRS and CDR2 YFSETQ. Trimming pared 2 bases from V and 4 bases from J, leaving 10 bases between. CDR3 in amino acids: CASSFSGYGNTIYF. The CDR3 DNA reads as TGCGCCAGCAGCTTCTCAGGGTACGGAAACACCATATATTTT.

This clone was picked up one time. The chain links TRBV6-1 to TRBJ1-1; D not certain. The CDR3 is 12 amino acids. The germline gives CDR1 MNHNS, CDR2 SASEGT. V gave up 3 bases and J gave up 6 bases, with 8 bases separating them. CDR3 sequence: CASSEIQSEAFF. CDR3 nucleotide sequence: TGTGCCAGCAGTGAGATACAGTCTGAAGCTTTCTTT.

This rearrangement joins TRBV7-2 to TRBJ2-1; TRBD2 aligns across 11 bases. V shed 3 bases and J 4 bases; nucleotides not matched to a gene: 5. The germline V gene has CDR1 SGHTA and CDR2 FQGNSA. The CDR3 is 16 amino acids. The CDR3 sequence is CASSLVTSGVYNEQFF. CDR3 in DNA: TGTGCCAGCAGCTTGGTGACTAGCGGGGTTTACAATGAGCAGTTCTTC.

V usage is TRBV11-1 and J usage is TRBJ2-1; TRBD2 matches at 8 bases. Trimming removed 8 bases from V and 5 bases from J; junction bases left unmatched: 8. This CDR3 has 14 residues. Germline CDR1 reads SGHAT; CDR2 reads FQDESV (reference sequence). DNA of the CDR3: TGTGCCAGCTCAGCTAGCGGGCTCAACAATGAGCAGTTCTTC. As protein: CASSASGLNNEQFF.